This T cell receptor (beta chain) appears in the sequencing data of a study of neurological immune-mediated disorders. Broader study findings: No CDR3 amino acid sequences recurred among expanded clones across subjects, suggesting private repertoires in all groups. Multiple sclerosis patients had less TCR clonal expansion than even healthy controls, unlike HTLV-1-associated myelopathy.

This clonotype came up a few times. As yet, its antigen is unknown. Template-switch 5'RACE cDNA synthesis added a 10-nucleotide unique molecular identifier. A single record per CDR3 protein comes from TCRdb applying MiXCR to the 5' RACE reads. The data contain over 65,000 distinct CDR3 sequences, under 10% of them seen just once; the ten biggest clones take up 1.5% to 2%. The CDR3 runs 15 residues. Per germline, CDR1 SGHRS and CDR2 YFSETQ. V shed 2 bases and J shed 5 bases, with 13 bases lying between them. The sequenced sample was PBMCs. The gene calls are TRBV5-1 and TRBJ2-2; perhaps TRBD1 as D (6 bases). This TCR derives from a man aged 45 to 65 in good health. The chain's CDR3 is CASSLIPGETGELFF. The CDR3 DNA is TGCGCCAGCAGCTTAATACCAGGGGAAACCGGGGAGCTGTTTTTT. Drawing the rest from reference TRBV5-1 and TRBJ2-2, the complete variable domain is KAGVTQTPRYLIKTRGQQVTLSCSPISGHRSVSWYQQTPGQGLQFLFEYFSETQRNKGNFPGRFSGRQFSNSRSEMNVSTLELGDSALYLCASSLIPGETGELFFGEGSRLTVL.